This T cell receptor (beta chain) comes out of a study of cytomegalovirus exposure and HLA in healthy donors. Regarding the study as a whole: DRB1 showed the most TCR associations and HLA-C the fewest in a later analysis, as rates varied by HLA locus. Common viral pathogens seemed, in a later analysis, to connect with several of the most significant clusters. Accurate prediction of most subjects' HLA-A and HLA-B alleles from TCR beta sequences was reported.

The primer mix had 60 Vbeta and 13 Jbeta primers. Produced via immunoSEQ multiplex PCR; TCRdb's table is partial and in-frame only. This table holds fewer than 250,000 clones, 80% to 90% found once. This CDR3 has 14 amino acids. V was pared by 3 bases and J by 4 bases, with 13 bases between. Germline CDR1 SGHRS, CDR2 YFSETQ. This clone was detected once. Its target is not known. The sequenced sample consisted of PBMCs. The chain combines TRBV5-1 with TRBJ1-2; D not resolved. This clonotype was sampled from a man in his forties in good health and CMV-seropositive. CDR3 in amino acids: CASSSPDGIYGYTF. The CDR3 nucleotides are TGCGCCAGCAGCTCCCCGGACGGGATCTATGGCTACACCTTC.